This T cell receptor (beta chain) emerged from a study of blood T cells in healthy people across ages. Many counts were recorded for this clonotype. The germline V and J ends were trimmed by 2 bases and 2 bases, with 13 bases remaining between them. Germline CDR1 SGHRS, CDR2 YFSETQ. This CDR3 spans 15 amino acids. A minimum of 6.5 million PBMCs was isolated per sample. Together with a sample-barcoded 5' primer, a J-beta primer mix was included in a second PCR lasting about 7 to 12 cycles. MiXCR, run by TCRdb on the 5' RACE reads, gives a single entry per CDR3 protein. The table has some 760,000 distinct CDR3 sequences, about 25% seen once; the top ten hold more than 8.5%. These data were also reused for a study on T cells of mothers and their children. As reported in that work: Each child gave around 3 million TCR beta CDR3 reads (each mother, over 9 million).

The receptor was isolated from a boy between 10 and 17 years old in good health. The genes are TRBV5-1 and TRBJ2-5; TRBD1 might be the D (5 bases). The sample comprised blood. As DNA, the CDR3 is TGCGCCAGCAGCTTTGTGATAGCAGGGCAAGAGACCCAGTACTTC. It specifies CASSFVIAGQETQYF.